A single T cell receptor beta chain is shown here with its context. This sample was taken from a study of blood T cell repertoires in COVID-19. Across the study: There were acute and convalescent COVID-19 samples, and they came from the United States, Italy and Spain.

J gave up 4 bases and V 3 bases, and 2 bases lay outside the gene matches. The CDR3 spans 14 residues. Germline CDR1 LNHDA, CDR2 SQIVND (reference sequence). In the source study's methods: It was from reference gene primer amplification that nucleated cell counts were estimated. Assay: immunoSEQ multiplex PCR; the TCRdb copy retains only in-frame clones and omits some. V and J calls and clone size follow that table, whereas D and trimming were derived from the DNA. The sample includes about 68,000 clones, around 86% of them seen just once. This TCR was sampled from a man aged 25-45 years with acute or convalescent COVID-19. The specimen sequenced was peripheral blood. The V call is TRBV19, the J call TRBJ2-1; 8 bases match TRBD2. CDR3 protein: CASSMTSDYNEQFF. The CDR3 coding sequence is TGTGCCAGTAGTATGACTAGCGATTACAATGAGCAGTTCTTC.